These 7 T cell receptor beta chains were sequenced from one sample in a study of CD4 T cell repertoires in COVID-19. Libraries were prepared by immunoSEQ multiplex PCR; TCRdb keeps only in-frame clonotypes and omits some of them. This table holds hundreds of clones, around a quarter found once. What these receptors recognize is not known. The starting material was memory CD4+ T cells, cultured in vitro, obtained after recovery from COVID-19. Receptor source: a human donor who had COVID-19.

This clone is large within its sample. The V and J genes are TRBV7-2 and TRBJ1-1; 7 bases match TRBD1. Losses at the gene ends were 3 bases for V and 2 bases for J; bases not matched to a gene: 3. CDR1 and CDR2 (germline): SGHTA, FQGNSA. CDR3 length equals 14 residues. CDR3 bases: TGTGCCAGCAGCTTCCGGGACAGCAACACTGAAGCTTTCTTT. It yields the protein CASSFRDSNTEAFF.

This clone is labeled large. This chain uses TRBV7-2 with TRBJ1-1; no firm D call. V lost 0 bases and J 3 bases, leaving 8 bases between the germline ends. The CDR3 spans 14 residues. Germline values: CDR1 SGHTA, CDR2 FQGNSA. CDR3 residues: CASSLAIGHTEAFF. CDR3 bases: TGTGCCAGCAGCTTAGCTATTGGGCACACTGAAGCTTTCTTT.

By share, this clone counts as large. The chain uses TRBV7-3 and TRBJ2-3, with D tentatively TRBD2 (6 bases). Germline values: CDR1 SGHTA, CDR2 FQGTGA. The length of the CDR3 is 14 residues. The CDR3 loop is CAHAGKLSTDTQYF. DNA for the CDR3: TGTGCACATGCGGGGAAACTTAGCACAGATACGCAGTATTTT.

This clone was seen only a few times. The V and J genes are TRBV7-9 and TRBJ1-2, with 8 bases lining up with TRBD1. Germline V gene sequence: CDR1 SEHNR, CDR2 FQNEAQ (reference sequence). CDR3 length: 14 amino acids. V shed 8 bases, J shed 1 base, and the junction held 6 bases outside the gene matches. CDR3 nucleotides: TGTGCCAGCTGTGGACAGGGATTTAACTATGGCTACACCTTC. This gives the protein CASCGQGFNYGYTF.

This rearrangement joins TRBV7-2 to TRBJ2-5; 7 nucleotides align to TRBD1. The J call may be faulty, since TRBJ2-7 better matches the DNA end. This CDR3 has 15 amino acids. In germline, CDR1 is SGHTA, CDR2 FQGNSA. Here the CDR3 DNA reads TGTGCCAGCAGCTTAGCCACAGGGGCGAAGAACGAGCAGTACTTC. It specifies CASSLATGAKNEQYF.

A few counts support this clone. The gene calls are TRBV6-2 or TRBV6-3 and TRBJ2-4, with TRBD1 matching 9 bases. CDR3 length: 20 residues. With V trimmed by 5 bases and J by 1 base, 18 bases remained unmatched. Germline CDR1 is MNHEY and CDR2 is SVGEGT. DNA of the CDR3: TGTGCCAGCAGTACCCCCGGGACAGGGATATTAACCGCTGCCAAAAACATTCAGTACTTC. Its translation is CASSTPGTGILTAAKNIQYF.

A few counts support this clone. This chain uses TRBV7-9 with TRBJ2-5; 10 nucleotides align to TRBD2. The CDR3 length is 15 residues. Germline V gives CDR1 SEHNR, CDR2 FQNEAQ (reference sequence). V lost 5 bases to trimming and J lost 5 bases; unmatched junction nucleotides: 8. CDR3 nucleotides: TGTGCCAGCAGCAAGAGCGGGGGGGCTTGGGAGACCCAGTACTTC. The encoded protein is CASSKSGGAWETQYF.